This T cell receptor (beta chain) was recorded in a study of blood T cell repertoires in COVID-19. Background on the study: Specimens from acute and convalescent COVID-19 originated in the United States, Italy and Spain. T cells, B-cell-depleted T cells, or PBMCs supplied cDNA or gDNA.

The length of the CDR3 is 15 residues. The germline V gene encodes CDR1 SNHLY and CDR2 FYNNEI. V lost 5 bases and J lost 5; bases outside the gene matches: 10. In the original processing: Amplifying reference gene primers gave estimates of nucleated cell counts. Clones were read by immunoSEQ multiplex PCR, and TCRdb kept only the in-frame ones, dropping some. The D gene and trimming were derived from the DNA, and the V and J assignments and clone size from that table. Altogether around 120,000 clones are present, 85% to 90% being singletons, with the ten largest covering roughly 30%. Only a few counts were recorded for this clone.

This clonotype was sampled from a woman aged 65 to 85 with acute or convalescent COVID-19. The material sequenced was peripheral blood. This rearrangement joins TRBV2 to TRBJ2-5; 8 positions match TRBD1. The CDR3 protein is CASSIGQGPKETQYF. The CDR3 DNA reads TGTGCCAGCAGTATCGGACAGGGCCCCAAGGAGACCCAGTACTTC.